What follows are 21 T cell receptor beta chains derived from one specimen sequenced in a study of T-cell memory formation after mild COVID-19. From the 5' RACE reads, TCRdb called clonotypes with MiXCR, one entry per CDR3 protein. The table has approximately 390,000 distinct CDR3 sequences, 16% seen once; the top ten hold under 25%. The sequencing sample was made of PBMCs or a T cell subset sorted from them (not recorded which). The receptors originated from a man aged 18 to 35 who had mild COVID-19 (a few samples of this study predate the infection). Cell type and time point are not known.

CDR3: CASSRVSGNQPQHF. DNA of the CDR3: TGTGCCAGTAGTAGGGTTAGTGGCAATCAGCCCCAGCATTTT. The rearrangement links TRBV19 to TRBJ1-5, with unresolved D. CDR1 LNHDA and CDR2 SQIVND come from the germline V gene (reference sequence). The CDR3 length is 14 residues. V dropped 4 bases and J dropped 2 bases, with 9 bases sitting between them.

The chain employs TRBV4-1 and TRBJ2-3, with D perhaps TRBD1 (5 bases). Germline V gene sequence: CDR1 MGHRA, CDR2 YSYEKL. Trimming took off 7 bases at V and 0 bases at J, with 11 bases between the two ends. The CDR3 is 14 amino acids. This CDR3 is CASMDKSSTDTQYF. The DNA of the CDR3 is TGCGCCAGCATGGACAAATCTAGCACAGATACGCAGTATTTT.

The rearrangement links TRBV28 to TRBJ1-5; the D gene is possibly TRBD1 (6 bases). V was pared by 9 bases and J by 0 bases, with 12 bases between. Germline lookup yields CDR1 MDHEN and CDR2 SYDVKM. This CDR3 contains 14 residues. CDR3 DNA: TGTGCCAGTAGGACAGTTTATAGCAATCAGCCCCAGCATTTT. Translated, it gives CASRTVYSNQPQHF. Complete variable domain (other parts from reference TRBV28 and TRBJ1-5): DVKVTQSSRYLVKRTGEKVFLECVQDMDHENMFWYRQDPGLGLRLIYFSYDVKMKEKGDIPEGYSVSREKKERFSLILESASTNQTSMYLCASRTVYSNQPQHFGDGTRLSIL.

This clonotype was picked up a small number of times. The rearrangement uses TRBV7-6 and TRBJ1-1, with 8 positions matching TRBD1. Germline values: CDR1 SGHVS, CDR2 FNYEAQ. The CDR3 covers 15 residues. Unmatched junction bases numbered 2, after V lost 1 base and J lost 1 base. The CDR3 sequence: CASSLGQGANTEAFF. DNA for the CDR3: TGTGCCAGCAGCTTAGGCCAGGGGGCGAACACTGAAGCTTTCTTT.

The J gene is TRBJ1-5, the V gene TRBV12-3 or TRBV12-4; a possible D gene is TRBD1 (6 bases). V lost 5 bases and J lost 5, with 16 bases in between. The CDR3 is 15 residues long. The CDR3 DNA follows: TGTGCCAGCAGTACCCGGGACACCACCGATCAGCCCCAGCATTTT. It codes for CASSTRDTTDQPQHF.

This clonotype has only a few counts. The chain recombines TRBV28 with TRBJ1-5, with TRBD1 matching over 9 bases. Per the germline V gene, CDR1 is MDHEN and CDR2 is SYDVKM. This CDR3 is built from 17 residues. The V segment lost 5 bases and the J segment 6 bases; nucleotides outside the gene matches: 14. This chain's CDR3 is CASSLPQGAEDGQPQHF. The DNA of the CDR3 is TGTGCCAGCAGTCTACCACAGGGGGCTGAGGACGGTCAGCCCCAGCATTTT.

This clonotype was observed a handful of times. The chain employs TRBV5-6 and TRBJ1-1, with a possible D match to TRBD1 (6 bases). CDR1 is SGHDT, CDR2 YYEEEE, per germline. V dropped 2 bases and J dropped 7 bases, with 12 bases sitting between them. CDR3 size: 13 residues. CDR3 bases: TGTGCCAGCAGCTTCGGGGGGGCTGGTGAAGCTTTCTTT. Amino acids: CASSFGGAGEAFF.

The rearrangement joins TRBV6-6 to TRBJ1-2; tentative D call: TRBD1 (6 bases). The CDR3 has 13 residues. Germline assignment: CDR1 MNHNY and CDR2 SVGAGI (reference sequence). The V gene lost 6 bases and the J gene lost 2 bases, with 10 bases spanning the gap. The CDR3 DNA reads TGTGCCAGCAGCAAAGGACAGAACTATGGCTACACCTTC. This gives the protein CASSKGQNYGYTF.

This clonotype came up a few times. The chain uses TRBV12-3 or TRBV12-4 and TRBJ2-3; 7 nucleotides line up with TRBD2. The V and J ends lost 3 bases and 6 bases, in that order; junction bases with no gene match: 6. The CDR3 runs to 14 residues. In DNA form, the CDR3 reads TGTGCCAGCAGTTTTCGAGCGGGGTTGGATACGCAGTATTTT. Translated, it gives CASSFRAGLDTQYF.

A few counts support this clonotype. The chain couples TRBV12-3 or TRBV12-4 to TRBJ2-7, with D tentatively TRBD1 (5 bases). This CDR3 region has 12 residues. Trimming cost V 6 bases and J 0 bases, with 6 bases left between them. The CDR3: CASRQDSYEQYF. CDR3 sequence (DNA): TGTGCCAGCAGACAGGACTCCTACGAGCAGTACTTC.

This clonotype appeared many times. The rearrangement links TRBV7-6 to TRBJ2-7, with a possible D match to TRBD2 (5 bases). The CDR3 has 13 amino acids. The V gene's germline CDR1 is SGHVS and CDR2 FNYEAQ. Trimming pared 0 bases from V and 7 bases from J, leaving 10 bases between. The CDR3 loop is CASSLAVRDEQYF. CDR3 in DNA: TGTGCCAGCAGCTTAGCGGTCCGGGATGAGCAGTACTTC.

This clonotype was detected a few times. In nucleotides, the CDR3 is TGTGCCAGCACCCAGGGGGGACAGCCCACAGATACGCAGTATTTT. It codes for CASTQGGQPTDTQYF. The V call is TRBV7-6, the J call TRBJ2-3; perhaps TRBD1 as D (7 bases). CDR3 length: 15 amino acids. V was shortened by 7 bases and J by 2 bases, with 16 bases between the two germline ends. Germline CDR1 and CDR2: SGHVS and FNYEAQ.

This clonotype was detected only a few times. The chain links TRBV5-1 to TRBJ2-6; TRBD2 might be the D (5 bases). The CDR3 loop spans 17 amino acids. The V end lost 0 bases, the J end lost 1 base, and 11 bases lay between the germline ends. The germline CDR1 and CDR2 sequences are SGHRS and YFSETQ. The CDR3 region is CASSLGGLRSGANVLTF. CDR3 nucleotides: TGCGCCAGCAGCTTGGGCGGACTGCGATCTGGGGCCAACGTCCTGACTTTC.

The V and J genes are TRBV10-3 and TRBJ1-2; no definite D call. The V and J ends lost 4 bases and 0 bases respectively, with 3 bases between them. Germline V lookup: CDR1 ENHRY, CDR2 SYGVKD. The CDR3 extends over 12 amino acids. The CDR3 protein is CAISGPNYGYTF. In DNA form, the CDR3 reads TGTGCCATCAGTGGCCCTAACTATGGCTACACCTTC.

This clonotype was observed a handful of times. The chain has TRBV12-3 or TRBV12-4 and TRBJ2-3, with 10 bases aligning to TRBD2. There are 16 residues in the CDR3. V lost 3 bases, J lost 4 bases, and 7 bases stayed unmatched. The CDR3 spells CASSLGSSGGSDTQYF. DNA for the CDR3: TGTGCCAGCAGTTTGGGGTCTAGCGGGGGATCAGATACGCAGTATTTT.

Written as DNA, the CDR3 is TGTGCCAGCAGCCGTCGGAACAGGGGCGCAGATACGCAGTATTTT. Residues: CASSRRNRGADTQYF. J is TRBJ2-3 and V is TRBV3-1; 7 bases are a match to TRBD1. Losses at the gene ends were 4 bases for V and 4 bases for J; bases not matched to a gene: 8. The CDR3 covers 15 residues. Per germline, CDR1 LGHDT and CDR2 YNNKEL (reference sequence).

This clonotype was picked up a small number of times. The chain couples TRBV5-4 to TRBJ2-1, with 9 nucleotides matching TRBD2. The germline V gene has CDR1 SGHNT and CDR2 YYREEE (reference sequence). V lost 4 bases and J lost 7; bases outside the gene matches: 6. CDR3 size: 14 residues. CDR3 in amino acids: CASSPPLAGNEQFF. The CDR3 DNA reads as TGTGCCAGCAGCCCTCCTCTAGCGGGGAATGAGCAGTTCTTC.

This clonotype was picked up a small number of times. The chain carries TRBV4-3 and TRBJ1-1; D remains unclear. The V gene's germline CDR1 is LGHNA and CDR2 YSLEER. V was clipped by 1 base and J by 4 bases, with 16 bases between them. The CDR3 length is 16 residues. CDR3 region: CASSQAQSMRVTEAFF. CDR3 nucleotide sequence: TGCGCCAGCAGCCAAGCTCAGAGCATGAGGGTCACTGAAGCTTTCTTT.

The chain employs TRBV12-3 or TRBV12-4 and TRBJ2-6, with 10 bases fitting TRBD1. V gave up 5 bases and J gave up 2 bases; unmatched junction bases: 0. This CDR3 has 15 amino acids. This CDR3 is CASSGQGAGANVLTF. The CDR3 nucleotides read TGTGCCAGCAGTGGACAGGGGGCTGGGGCCAACGTCCTGACTTTC.

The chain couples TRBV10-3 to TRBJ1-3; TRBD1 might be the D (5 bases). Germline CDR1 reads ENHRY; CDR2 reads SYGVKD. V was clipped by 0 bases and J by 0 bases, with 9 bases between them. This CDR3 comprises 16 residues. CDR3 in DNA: TGTGCCATCAGTGAGTCTGGGGGGATCTCTGGAAACACCATATATTTT. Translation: CAISESGGISGNTIYF.

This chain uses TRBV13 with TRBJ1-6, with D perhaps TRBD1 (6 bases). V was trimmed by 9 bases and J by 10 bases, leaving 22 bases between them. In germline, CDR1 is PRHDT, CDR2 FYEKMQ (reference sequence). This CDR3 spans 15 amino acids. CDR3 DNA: TGTGCCAGAGGTGCGGACAGCCTGGCCGGGTCACCCCTCCACTTT. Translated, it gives CARGADSLAGSPLHF.